Below are 13 T cell receptor beta chains sequenced from a single sample in a study of sequential checkpoint blockade in melanoma. Produced via immunoSEQ multiplex PCR; TCRdb's table is partial and in-frame only. This table has 27,000 or so clones, about three quarters appearing once. The treatment here: randomized to nivolumab then ipilimumab (arm A) or the reverse (arm B). This sample comprised CD8+ T cells sorted from blood (inferred from file names), obtained from a patient given nivolumab and ipilimumab in sequence. These receptors were obtained from a human donor with melanoma.

This chain links TRBV7-8 with TRBJ1-5; TRBD1 is a possible D gene (5 bases). Germline V CDR1 and CDR2: SGHVS, FQNEAQ. The V end was cut by 1 base, the J end by 5 bases, with 9 bases between. This CDR3 is built from 14 residues. This CDR3 reads CASSLGGRDQPQHF. The CDR3 DNA sequence: TGTGCCAGCAGCTTAGGGGGCAGAGATCAGCCCCAGCATTTT. The full variable domain, rest sourced from reference TRBV7-8 and TRBJ1-5, is GAGVSQSPRYKVAKRGQDVALRCDPISGHVSLFWYQQALGQGPEFLTYFQNEAQLDKSGLPSDRFFAERPEGSVSTLKIQRTQQEDSAVYLCASSLGGRDQPQHFGDGTRLSIL.

This chain links TRBV4-2 with TRBJ1-4, with 9 nucleotides matching TRBD1. Germline lookup yields CDR1 LGHNA and CDR2 YNFKEQ. The CDR3 extends over 15 amino acids. The junction had 8 bases not matched to a gene; V was cut back by 7 bases and J by 5 bases. CDR3 region: CASTHSGTGNEKLFF. Written as DNA, the CDR3 is TGTGCCAGCACCCACTCCGGGACAGGGAATGAAAAACTGTTTTTT.

Concerning this clone itself: An end of the junction differs from the germline gene, which may be a read error. V is TRBV4-3 and J is TRBJ1-2; D is undetermined. CDR1 is LGHNA, CDR2 YSLEER, per germline. The CDR3 runs 14 residues. The CDR3 sequence: CASRQDRDYYGYTF. The CDR3 bases are TGCGCCAGCAGACAAGACCGGGATTACTATGGCTACACCTTC.

The rearrangement uses TRBV4-3 and TRBJ2-5; TRBD2 aligns across 10 bases. The end of the DNA is better explained by TRBJ2-7, so the J call may be wrong. The CDR3 is 17 amino acids. CDR1 and CDR2 (germline): LGHNA, YSLEER. The CDR3 DNA reads as TGCGCCAGCAGCCAAGAGAACGGCCTAGCGGGAGCCTACGAGCAGTACTTC. It codes for CASSQENGLAGAYEQYF.

The chain combines TRBV7-9 with TRBJ1-1, with D perhaps TRBD1 (6 bases). The germline V and J ends were trimmed by 5 bases and 5 bases, with 9 bases remaining between them. The CDR3 length is 12 residues. Germline CDR1 and CDR2: SEHNR and FQNEAQ (reference sequence). The chain's CDR3 is CASSPDRTEAFF. The CDR3 nucleotides are TGTGCCAGCAGCCCAGACAGGACTGAAGCTTTCTTT.

The chain recombines TRBV28 with TRBJ1-1; D remains ambiguous. This CDR3 is 14 amino acids long. Germline V gene data show CDR1 as MDHEN and CDR2 as SYDVKM. Trimming left V 3 bases short and J 1 base short, with 9 bases between. CDR3 loop: CASSLVTWNTEAFF. CDR3 in DNA: TGTGCCAGCAGTTTGGTGACATGGAACACTGAAGCTTTCTTT.

This clone showed up just once. As DNA, the CDR3 is TGTGCCAGCAGTACAGGGGTAGGCAATCAGCCCCAGCATTTT. Its protein is CASSTGVGNQPQHF. The chain joins TRBV6-5 to TRBJ1-5, with 7 bases lining up with TRBD1. The CDR3 length is 14 residues. V shed 5 bases, J shed 2 bases, and the junction held 3 bases outside the gene matches. Germline V lookup: CDR1 MNHEY, CDR2 SVGAGI.

The chain couples TRBV28 to TRBJ1-2; a weak D match, TRBD1 (5 bases). V lost 5 bases and J lost 3, with 7 bases in between. Germline V gene sequence: CDR1 MDHEN, CDR2 SYDVKM. The CDR3 extends over 12 amino acids. CDR3 in amino acids: CASSRGDYGYTF. In nucleotides, the CDR3 is TGTGCCAGCAGTCGGGGGGACTATGGCTACACCTTC.

The V and J genes are TRBV15 and TRBJ2-2, with 10 bases matching TRBD2. The CDR3 runs 18 residues. J was trimmed by 6 bases and V by 1 base; bases with no gene match: 11. CDR1 is LNHNV, CDR2 YYDKDF, per germline (reference sequence). The CDR3 protein is CATSRVPEVAGGPGELFF. DNA for the CDR3: TGTGCCACCAGCAGAGTCCCGGAAGTAGCGGGAGGACCCGGGGAGCTGTTTTTT.

The chain couples TRBV9 to TRBJ2-5, with a weak D call TRBD2 (7 bases). CDR1 and CDR2 (germline): SGDLS, YYNGEE. Trimming cost V 10 bases and J 5 bases, with 18 bases left between them. The CDR3 loop spans 13 amino acids. The CDR3 sequence is CASGRGGFETQYF. The DNA for the CDR3 is TGTGCCTCCGGAAGGGGGGGTTTTGAGACCCAGTACTTC.

The rearrangement joins TRBV27 to TRBJ2-5, with 10 bases matching TRBD2. The ends lost 4 bases at V and 5 bases at J; junction bases unmatched: 4. This CDR3 contains 14 residues. CDR1 MNHEY and CDR2 SMNVEV come from the germline V gene (reference sequence). The CDR3 sequence is CASSSGLAVETQYF. Here the CDR3 DNA reads TGTGCCAGCAGTTCCGGACTAGCGGTTGAGACCCAGTACTTC.

This clone was seen a few times. The chain is built from TRBV30 and TRBJ1-1, with 9 bases fitting TRBD1. Germline-derived CDR1 and CDR2 are GTSNPN and SVGIG (reference sequence). The length of the CDR3 is 14 residues. Trimming took 0 bases from V and 4 from J; bases not matched to a gene: 3. The CDR3 here is CAWSVTGGGTEAFF. The CDR3 DNA is TGTGCCTGGAGTGTCACAGGGGGCGGCACTGAAGCTTTCTTT.

V gene TRBV4-3 combines with J gene TRBJ1-2; possibly TRBD1 for D (6 bases). Germline V lookup: CDR1 LGHNA, CDR2 YSLEER. The CDR3 has 15 residues. V was trimmed by 3 bases and J by 8 bases, leaving 19 bases between them. CDR3 sequence (DNA): TGCGCCAGCAGCCAGGAGGACAGTAGCCGGTGGGGCTACACCTTC. Translation: CASSQEDSSRWGYTF.